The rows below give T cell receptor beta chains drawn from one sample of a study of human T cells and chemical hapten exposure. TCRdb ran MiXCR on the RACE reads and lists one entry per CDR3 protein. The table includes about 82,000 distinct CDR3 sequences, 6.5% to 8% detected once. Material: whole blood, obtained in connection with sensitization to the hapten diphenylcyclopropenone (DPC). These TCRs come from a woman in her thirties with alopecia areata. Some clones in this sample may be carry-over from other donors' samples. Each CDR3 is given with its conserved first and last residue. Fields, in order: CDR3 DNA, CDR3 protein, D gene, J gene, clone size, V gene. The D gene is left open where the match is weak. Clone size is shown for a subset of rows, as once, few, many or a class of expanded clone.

cdr3_nt: TGCGCCAGCAGCTTGGCCGGGGCAGCCTACGAGCAGTACTTC
cdr3_aa: CASSLAGAAYEQYF
d_call: .
j_call: TRBJ2-7
clone_size: many
v_call: TRBV5-1

cdr3_nt: TGCGCCAGCAGCTTGGCACCTAGCACAGATACGCAGTATTTT
cdr3_aa: CASSLAPSTDTQYF
d_call: .
j_call: TRBJ2-3
clone_size: .
v_call: TRBV5-1

cdr3_nt: TGTGCTAGTGGTTTGGGCCCGGGATTTTCCTACGAGCAGTACTTC
cdr3_aa: CASGLGPGFSYEQYF
d_call: .
j_call: TRBJ2-7
clone_size: many
v_call: TRBV12-5

cdr3_nt: TGCGCCAGCAGCTTGAACTGGAAAGAGCAGTACTTC
cdr3_aa: CASSLNWKEQYF
d_call: .
j_call: TRBJ2-7
clone_size: many
v_call: TRBV5-1

cdr3_nt: TGCAGTGCCCTCCCCCGACTGTGGGGGTATGGCGAAAAACTGTTTTTT
cdr3_aa: CSALPRLWGYGEKLFF
d_call: .
j_call: TRBJ1-4
clone_size: many
v_call: TRBV20-1

cdr3_nt: TGTGCCAGCAGAGATGACAGGGAACGGGAAAAACTGTTTTTT
cdr3_aa: CASRDDREREKLFF
d_call: TRBD1
j_call: TRBJ1-4
clone_size: many
v_call: TRBV25-1

cdr3_nt: TGCAGTGCTAGAGGAGGACTCCTCCAGGGGGCCTCCCTCTCCTACGAGCAGTACTTC
cdr3_aa: CSARGGLLQGASLSYEQYF
d_call: TRBD1
j_call: TRBJ2-7
clone_size: .
v_call: TRBV20-1

cdr3_nt: TGCAGCGTAGGCTTCTCCTACGAGCAGTACTTC
cdr3_aa: CSVGFSYEQYF
d_call: .
j_call: TRBJ2-7
clone_size: many
v_call: TRBV29-1

cdr3_nt: TGTGCCAGCAGTTACTTCCGGGGCAATCAGCCCCAGCATTTT
cdr3_aa: CASSYFRGNQPQHF
d_call: .
j_call: TRBJ1-5
clone_size: many
v_call: TRBV6-2/TRBV6-3

cdr3_nt: TGCGCCAGCTCACGAACGGGAATCTCTGGGGCCAACGTCCTGACTTTC
cdr3_aa: CASSRTGISGANVLTF
d_call: .
j_call: TRBJ2-6
clone_size: many
v_call: TRBV5-1

cdr3_nt: TGCGCCAGCAGCGGCGTGGATACCGGGGAGCTGTTTTTT
cdr3_aa: CASSGVDTGELFF
d_call: .
j_call: TRBJ2-2
clone_size: many
v_call: TRBV5-1

cdr3_nt: TGTGCCAGCAGTCTAGAGGGGTTCGGTTCACCCCTCCACTTT
cdr3_aa: CASSLEGFGSPLHF
d_call: .
j_call: TRBJ1-6
clone_size: many
v_call: TRBV12-3/TRBV12-4

cdr3_nt: TGCAGTGCGCCAGATACGCAGTATTTT
cdr3_aa: CSAPDTQYF
d_call: .
j_call: TRBJ2-3
clone_size: many
v_call: TRBV20-1

cdr3_nt: TGCGCCAGCAGCTTGGGGTGGCGGAACAATGAAAAACTGTTTTTT
cdr3_aa: CASSLGWRNNEKLFF
d_call: .
j_call: TRBJ1-4
clone_size: many
v_call: TRBV5-1

cdr3_nt: TGCAGTGCTAGAGAAGGGACAGGGGCGGATTCACCCCTCCACTTT
cdr3_aa: CSAREGTGADSPLHF
d_call: TRBD1
j_call: TRBJ1-6
clone_size: many
v_call: TRBV20-1

cdr3_nt: TGTGCCTGGACTAGGGACAGTAGATCACCCCTCCACTTT
cdr3_aa: CAWTRDSRSPLHF
d_call: TRBD1
j_call: TRBJ1-6
clone_size: many
v_call: TRBV30

cdr3_nt: TGTGCCAGCAGCAAAAGTCCAGGAGAAACTGAAGCTTTCTTT
cdr3_aa: CASSKSPGETEAFF
d_call: .
j_call: TRBJ1-1
clone_size: .
v_call: TRBV7-3

cdr3_nt: TGTGCCTGGAGTGGCTACGTGGAGACCCAGTACTTC
cdr3_aa: CAWSGYVETQYF
d_call: .
j_call: TRBJ2-5
clone_size: many
v_call: TRBV30

cdr3_nt: TGTGCCAGCAGTGTCGACCCTTCACCCCTCCACTTT
cdr3_aa: CASSVDPSPLHF
d_call: .
j_call: TRBJ1-6
clone_size: .
v_call: TRBV6-6

cdr3_nt: TGTGCCAGCACGCCGGAGGTGGGTCACGAGCAGTACTTC
cdr3_aa: CASTPEVGHEQYF
d_call: .
j_call: TRBJ2-7
clone_size: many
v_call: TRBV2

cdr3_nt: TGCGCCAGCAGCTTCATGGGACTAGCGGGGGATACGCAGTATTTT
cdr3_aa: CASSFMGLAGDTQYF
d_call: TRBD2
j_call: TRBJ2-3
clone_size: many
v_call: TRBV5-1

cdr3_nt: TGCAGCGTTGGGTACAGGGACGGTCAGCCCCAGCATTTT
cdr3_aa: CSVGYRDGQPQHF
d_call: .
j_call: TRBJ1-5
clone_size: .
v_call: TRBV29-1

cdr3_nt: TGTGCCAGCAGTTACGCCCTGGGACAGGCACATGGCTACACCTTC
cdr3_aa: CASSYALGQAHGYTF
d_call: TRBD1
j_call: TRBJ1-2
clone_size: .
v_call: TRBV6-5

cdr3_nt: TGCGCCAGCAGCTTAACCGGGACAGGGGCCCTCGGGGCGAACACCGGGGAGCTGTTTTTT
cdr3_aa: CASSLTGTGALGANTGELFF
d_call: TRBD1
j_call: TRBJ2-2
clone_size: many
v_call: TRBV5-1

cdr3_nt: TGTGCCAGCAGCTTATTCACAGATACGCAGTATTTT
cdr3_aa: CASSLFTDTQYF
d_call: .
j_call: TRBJ2-3
clone_size: many
v_call: TRBV7-2

cdr3_nt: TGTGCCAGCAGCTTACGGGGGGTTCTGGGAAACACTGAAGCTTTCTTT
cdr3_aa: CASSLRGVLGNTEAFF
d_call: .
j_call: TRBJ1-1
clone_size: many
v_call: TRBV7-8

cdr3_nt: TGTGCCAGCACCCTGAGGGGCTCTAGGGGAAACACCATATATTTT
cdr3_aa: CASTLRGSRGNTIYF
d_call: .
j_call: TRBJ1-3
clone_size: few
v_call: TRBV7-2

cdr3_nt: TGTGCCAGCAGTCGACAGGGCGGAAGCACTGAAGCTTTCTTT
cdr3_aa: CASSRQGGSTEAFF
d_call: TRBD1
j_call: TRBJ1-1
clone_size: few
v_call: TRBV2

cdr3_nt: TGCAGTGCTAGAGATTATCGGGACAGGGACGGTGGGACCTATAATTCACCCCTCCACTTT
cdr3_aa: CSARDYRDRDGGTYNSPLHF
d_call: TRBD1
j_call: TRBJ1-6
clone_size: many
v_call: TRBV20-1

cdr3_nt: TGTGCCAGCAGCTTAAATAGTTATTCACCCCTCCACTTT
cdr3_aa: CASSLNSYSPLHF
d_call: .
j_call: TRBJ1-6
clone_size: many
v_call: TRBV7-3

cdr3_nt: TGCAGCGTTGACGGGCAGGGACATGAAGCTTTCTTT
cdr3_aa: CSVDGQGHEAFF
d_call: .
j_call: TRBJ1-1
clone_size: many
v_call: TRBV29-1

cdr3_nt: TGTGCCAGCAGCTTAGGCTCTAAAGATTCTCCGGGACTGCTTGGCGAGCAGTACTTC
cdr3_aa: CASSLGSKDSPGLLGEQYF
d_call: .
j_call: TRBJ2-7
clone_size: many
v_call: TRBV13

cdr3_nt: TGCAGCGTTCTTCAGGCGGACCCATATCAGCCCCAGCATTTT
cdr3_aa: CSVLQADPYQPQHF
d_call: .
j_call: TRBJ1-5
clone_size: many
v_call: TRBV29-1

cdr3_nt: TGCAGTGCTAGGGAGACACTTCTCACTGAAGCTTTCTTT
cdr3_aa: CSARETLLTEAFF
d_call: .
j_call: TRBJ1-1
clone_size: few
v_call: TRBV20-1

cdr3_nt: TGCAGTGCTAGAGACCGGGACAGGGGGAATTCACCCCTCCACTTT
cdr3_aa: CSARDRDRGNSPLHF
d_call: TRBD1
j_call: TRBJ1-6
clone_size: .
v_call: TRBV20-1

cdr3_nt: TGTGCCAGCCGTTCAGACACTGAAGCTTTCTTT
cdr3_aa: CASRSDTEAFF
d_call: .
j_call: TRBJ1-1
clone_size: many
v_call: TRBV27

cdr3_nt: TGTGCCAGCAGTCCCCGGGACGGCGGCTACACCTTC
cdr3_aa: CASSPRDGGYTF
d_call: .
j_call: TRBJ1-2
clone_size: few
v_call: TRBV27

cdr3_nt: TGTGCCAGCAGTGAGGAACGGCTAAGAGTGCCCCAGTACTTC
cdr3_aa: CASSEERLRVPQYF
d_call: .
j_call: TRBJ2-5
clone_size: once
v_call: TRBV6-1

cdr3_nt: TGTGCCAGCACAAGGGGGGGACTAGCGTTGGATGAGCAGTTCTTC
cdr3_aa: CASTRGGLALDEQFF
d_call: TRBD2
j_call: TRBJ2-1
clone_size: .
v_call: TRBV5-4

cdr3_nt: TGCAGCGTTGTTCTCGACAGGGCCAGGCCTGAAGCTTTCTTT
cdr3_aa: CSVVLDRARPEAFF
d_call: TRBD1
j_call: TRBJ1-1
clone_size: many
v_call: TRBV29-1

cdr3_nt: TGTGCCAGCAGTTACTCGGCGGGGGAGGGCTCACCCCTCCACTTT
cdr3_aa: CASSYSAGEGSPLHF
d_call: .
j_call: TRBJ1-6
clone_size: .
v_call: TRBV6-5

cdr3_nt: TGTGCCAGCTCACCTCAGGACAAAGGCGGAGGCTACACCTTC
cdr3_aa: CASSPQDKGGGYTF
d_call: .
j_call: TRBJ1-2
clone_size: many
v_call: TRBV18

cdr3_nt: TGTGCCAGCAGCTCGGATTCGAGCCCGGATTTTTATGGCTACACCTTC
cdr3_aa: CASSSDSSPDFYGYTF
d_call: .
j_call: TRBJ1-2
clone_size: many
v_call: TRBV11-2

cdr3_nt: TGTGCCAGCACCGCACAGGGGGCGACAATGAACACTGAAGCTTTCTTT
cdr3_aa: CASTAQGATMNTEAFF
d_call: TRBD1
j_call: TRBJ1-1
clone_size: few
v_call: TRBV6-5

cdr3_nt: TGCAGCGCCGGCAGGGGAAGCTACGAGCAGTACTTC
cdr3_aa: CSAGRGSYEQYF
d_call: .
j_call: TRBJ2-7
clone_size: few
v_call: TRBV29-1

cdr3_nt: TGTGCCAGCAGCTCGGGACAGGTATCTGGCTACACCTTC
cdr3_aa: CASSSGQVSGYTF
d_call: TRBD1
j_call: TRBJ1-2
clone_size: many
v_call: TRBV13

cdr3_nt: TGCAGTGCAAGGACAGGGGGCACAGATACGCAGTATTTT
cdr3_aa: CSARTGGTDTQYF
d_call: TRBD1
j_call: TRBJ2-3
clone_size: many
v_call: TRBV20-1